This T cell receptor beta chain was recovered during a study of T cells in Graves' hyperthyroidism and ophthalmopathy. Comment on this clonotype: Its target is unknown.

The V and J ends lost 6 bases and 7 bases respectively, with 22 bases between them. Germline lookup yields CDR1 SGHTA and CDR2 FQGNSA. The CDR3 is made up of 15 amino acids. Cells are PBMCs isolated from around 10 ml of fresh blood. Regarding the study as a whole: Model-based prediction identified ophthalmopathy a median approximately 6 months prior to its onset.

Researchers took RNA transcripts and amplified the TCR beta CDR3 regions from them. TCR CDR3 underwent first-round RT-PCR with the HTBI primer set. TCRdb re-called the multiplex PCR reads through MiXCR, storing one row per CDR3 protein. The sample records nearly 750,000 distinct CDR3 sequences, 30% to 40% being singletons. The sequence derives from a woman in her thirties or forties with Graves' hyperthyroidism. The sample consisted of blood. The chain couples TRBV7-2 to TRBJ2-7; perhaps TRBD2 as D (7 bases). Here the CDR3 DNA reads TGTGCCAGCAGTCAAAAAGGGGGAGGGCTTTTGGAGCAGTACTTC. Its protein product is CASSQKGGGLLEQYF.